These T cell receptor beta chains were read from a single sample in a study of cytomegalovirus exposure and HLA in healthy donors. Produced via immunoSEQ multiplex PCR; TCRdb's table is partial and in-frame only. The sample records 150,000 to 200,000 clones, approximately 86% being singletons. Sequences were obtained from PBMCs. These receptors were collected from a young woman in good health and CMV-seronegative. Both conserved end residues are part of each CDR3. A D gene is named only where the DNA matches it firmly. The size entry is marked missing in some rows and otherwise reads once, few, many or a size class.

D	J	size	V	CDR3	DNA
-	TRBJ1-5	-	TRBV9	CASSVGNSPYEPQHF	TGTGCCAGCAGCGTAGGGAACAGTCCTTATGAGCCCCAGCATTTT
TRBD2	TRBJ2-7	-	TRBV18	CASSPGASGRAEEQYF	TGTGCCAGCTCACCGGGGGCTAGCGGGAGGGCCGAAGAGCAGTACTTC
-	TRBJ2-1	-	TRBV19	CASSMGGRGSSYNEQFF	TGTGCCAGTAGTATGGGGGGGCGGGGTAGCTCCTACAATGAGCAGTTCTTC
TRBD2	TRBJ2-1	-	TRBV29-1	CSVEVGLAGRFREQFF	TGCAGCGTTGAAGTGGGCCTAGCGGGACGGTTCCGCGAGCAGTTCTTC
-	TRBJ2-1	-	TRBV9	CASSVAEGNNEQFF	TGTGCCAGCAGCGTAGCGGAGGGGAACAATGAGCAGTTCTTC
-	TRBJ2-7	-	TRBV7-2	CASSSPPSYEQYF	TGTGCCAGCAGTTCTCCCCCCTCCTACGAGCAGTACTTC
TRBD1	TRBJ1-4	-	TRBV11-3	CASSLHRGNEKLFF	TGTGCCAGCAGCTTACACAGGGGTAATGAAAAACTGTTTTTT
-	TRBJ2-1	-	TRBV5-1	CASSLGQGSYNEQFF	TGCGCCAGCAGCTTGGGGCAGGGCTCCTACAATGAGCAGTTCTTC
TRBD1	TRBJ1-2	-	TRBV5-6	CASSPGTGIYGYTF	TGTGCCAGCAGCCCCGGGACAGGTATCTATGGCTACACCTTC
-	TRBJ1-2	-	TRBV28	CASSLGGSYTF	TGTGCCAGCAGTTTAGGGGGGAGCTACACCTTC
-	TRBJ2-7	-	TRBV30	CAWIGLGSYEQYF	TGTGCCTGGATTGGGCTGGGCTCCTACGAGCAGTACTTC
-	TRBJ1-2	-	TRBV11-1	CASSLGGPVSYGYTF	TGTGCCAGCAGCTTGGGTGGGCCAGTATCCTATGGCTACACCTTC
-	TRBJ1-1	-	TRBV16	CASSPGGQNTEAFF	TGTGCCAGCAGCCCAGGCGGACAGAACACTGAAGCTTTCTTT
-	TRBJ2-6	-	TRBV7-9	CASSLSTRSLLGGANVLTF	TGTGCCAGCAGCTTAAGTACTAGGAGTCTTCTGGGCGGGGCCAACGTCCTGACTTTC
TRBD1	TRBJ1-2	-	TRBV7-9	CASSPTGGHGYTF	TGTGCCAGCAGCCCGACAGGGGGCCATGGCTACACCTTC
TRBD2	TRBJ2-1	-	TRBV6-5	CASSYSTSGRTNEQFF	TGTGCCAGCAGTTACTCGACTAGCGGGAGGACCAATGAGCAGTTCTTC
-	TRBJ2-5	-	TRBV7-9	CASSPREETQYF	TGTGCCAGCAGTCCTCGAGAAGAGACCCAGTACTTC
-	TRBJ2-7	-	TRBV18	CASCWDTDSYEQYF	TGTGCCAGCTGTTGGGACACCGACTCCTACGAGCAGTACTTC
-	TRBJ1-5	-	TRBV19	CASTRRNNQPQHF	TGTGCTAGTACGCGTAGAAACAATCAGCCCCAGCATTTT
TRBD2	TRBJ2-1	-	TRBV11-3	CASSLERLAGLVGEQFF	TGTGCCAGCAGCTTAGAGCGGCTAGCGGGGCTCGTAGGTGAGCAGTTCTTC
-	TRBJ2-7	-	TRBV5-1	CASSFPPPGPLRGLYEQYF	TGCGCCAGCAGCTTCCCCCCACCGGGACCCCTTAGGGGACTCTACGAGCAGTACTTC
-	TRBJ2-7	-	TRBV11-2	CASSSTYEQYF	TGTGCCAGCAGCTCAACCTACGAGCAGTACTTC
TRBD2	TRBJ2-2	-	TRBV7-2	CASSLGTSRAGELFF	TGTGCCAGCAGCCTGGGGACTAGCCGCGCCGGGGAGCTGTTTTTT
TRBD2	TRBJ2-1	-	TRBV4-3	CASSQDVGLAGGDEQFF	TGCGCCAGCAGCCAGGACGTCGGGCTAGCGGGAGGCGATGAGCAGTTCTTC
-	TRBJ2-1	few	TRBV19	CASRRESGKSYNEQFF	TGTGCCAGTAGGAGGGAGAGTGGGAAGTCCTACAATGAGCAGTTCTTC
TRBD1	TRBJ2-1	once	TRBV7-2	CASSKQGASYNEQFF	TGTGCCAGCAGCAAACAGGGGGCTTCCTACAATGAGCAGTTCTTC
TRBD1	TRBJ1-2	once	TRBV27	CASSLKRGQGGHGYGYTF	TGTGCCAGCAGCCTCAAGCGCGGACAGGGAGGGCACGGCTATGGCTACACCTTC
TRBD2	TRBJ2-1	-	TRBV5-1	CASSFSGGSSYNEQFF	TGCGCCAGCAGCTTCAGCGGGGGTTCTTCCTACAATGAGCAGTTCTTC
-	TRBJ1-1	-	TRBV2	CASSEEANTEAFF	TGTGCCAGCAGTGAAGAAGCGAACACTGAAGCTTTCTTT
-	TRBJ2-1	-	TRBV7-9	CASSSGNNEQFF	TGTGCCAGCAGCAGCGGTAACAATGAGCAGTTCTTC
TRBD1	TRBJ2-2	once	TRBV28	CASRRQGNTGELFF	TGTGCCAGCAGAAGACAGGGGAACACCGGGGAGCTGTTTTTT
TRBD2	TRBJ2-7	-	TRBV7-2	CASSPWAGGPAPEQYF	TGTGCCAGCAGCCCCTGGGCGGGGGGGCCGGCGCCCGAGCAGTACTTC
-	TRBJ1-6	-	TRBV28	CASIWTARNSPLHF	TGTGCCAGCATATGGACTGCACGGAATTCACCCCTCCACTTT
-	TRBJ1-1	-	TRBV5-1	CASTREMNTEAFF	TGCGCCAGCACTCGTGAGATGAACACTGAAGCTTTCTTT
-	TRBJ2-6	-	TRBV5-4	CASSFSGTPPTGANVLTF	TGTGCCAGCAGCTTTTCCGGGACACCCCCGACTGGGGCCAACGTCCTGACTTTC
TRBD1	TRBJ1-2	-	TRBV15	CATSRGFTGGITNYGYTF	TGTGCCACCAGCAGAGGGTTTACAGGGGGCATTACTAACTATGGCTACACCTTC
-	TRBJ2-1	-	TRBV5-6	CASSFNPGSSNEQFF	TGTGCCAGCAGCTTTAATCCCGGGAGTTCCAATGAGCAGTTCTTC
TRBD2	TRBJ2-7	-	TRBV9	CASSVAGTSGGYEQYF	TGTGCCAGCAGCGTGGCCGGGACTAGCGGGGGATACGAGCAGTACTTC
TRBD1	TRBJ2-6	-	TRBV5-1	CASSPYGTGSSGANVLTF	TGCGCCAGCAGCCCCTATGGGACAGGTAGCTCTGGGGCCAACGTCCTGACTTTC
-	TRBJ2-1	-	TRBV6-5	CASREGQGTYNEQFF	TGTGCCAGCAGGGAGGGGCAGGGTACCTACAATGAGCAGTTCTTC